This TCR beta chain was sequenced during a study of cytomegalovirus exposure and HLA in healthy donors. Study overall: Approximately 80 million unique TCRs, all from HLA-typed donors, were included in an early release of the data.

The germline CDR1 and CDR2 sequences are SGHVS and FNYEAQ. The length of the CDR3 is 18 residues. J was trimmed by 4 bases and V by 5 bases; bases with no gene match: 11. Concerning this clone itself: The target antigen is unknown.

Researchers ran the PCR with 60 Vbeta and 13 Jbeta primers. The repertoire was sequenced with immunoSEQ multiplex PCR; TCRdb's copy has only in-frame clones and lacks some. The repertoire consists of roughly 140,000 clones, with roughly 85% occurring once and the leading ten covering approximately 0.66%. Study outcomes and limitations: Across all donors, roughly uniform sequencing depth was an assumption of the presence/absence analyses. Most of the TCR beta V segments (in an earlier analysis) were productive either about 90% or about 30% of the time.

The J gene is TRBJ2-6, the V gene TRBV7-6, with TRBD1 identical over 10 bases. Sequencing input: PBMCs. This clonotype originated in a male donor in good health and CMV-seronegative. The CDR3 DNA sequence: TGTGCCAGCAGCCCCTTGGAGACAGGGGGCTTCGGGGCCAACGTCCTGACTTTC. Protein sequence: CASSPLETGGFGANVLTF.